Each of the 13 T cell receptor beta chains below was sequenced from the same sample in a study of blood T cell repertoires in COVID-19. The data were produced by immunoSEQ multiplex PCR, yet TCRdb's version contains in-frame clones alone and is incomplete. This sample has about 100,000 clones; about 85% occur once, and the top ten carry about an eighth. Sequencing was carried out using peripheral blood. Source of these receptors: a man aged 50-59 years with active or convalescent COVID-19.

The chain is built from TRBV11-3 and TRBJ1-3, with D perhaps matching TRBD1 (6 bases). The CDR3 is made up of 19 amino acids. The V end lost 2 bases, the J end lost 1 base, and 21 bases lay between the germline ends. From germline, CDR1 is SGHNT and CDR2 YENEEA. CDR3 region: CASSLRGASLVESGNTIYF. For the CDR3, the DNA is TGTGCCAGCAGCTTACGGGGGGCCTCATTAGTGGAATCTGGAAACACCATATATTTT.

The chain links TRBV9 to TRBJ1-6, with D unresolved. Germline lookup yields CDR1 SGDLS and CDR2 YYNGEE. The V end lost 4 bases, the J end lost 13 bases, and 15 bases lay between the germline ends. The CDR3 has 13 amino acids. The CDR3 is CASSPLTSGPLHF. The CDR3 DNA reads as TGTGCCAGCAGCCCCCTCACCTCGGGGCCCCTCCACTTT. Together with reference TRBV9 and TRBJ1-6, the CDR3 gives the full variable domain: DSGVTQTPKHLITATGQRVTLRCSPRSGDLSVYWYQQSLDQGLQFLIQYYNGEERAKGNILERFSAQQFPDLHSELNLSSLELGDSALYFCASSPLTSGPLHFGNGTRLTVT.

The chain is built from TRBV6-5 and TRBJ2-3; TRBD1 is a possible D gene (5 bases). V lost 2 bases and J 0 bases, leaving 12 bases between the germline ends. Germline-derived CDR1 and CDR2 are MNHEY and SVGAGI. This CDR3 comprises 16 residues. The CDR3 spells CASSYPDRASTDTQYF. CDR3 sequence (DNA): TGTGCCAGCAGTTACCCCGACAGAGCTAGCACAGATACGCAGTATTTT.

For the CDR3, the DNA is TGCGCCAGCAGCCGAGGAGGACTAGCGGGAGGGTCCACCGGGGAGCTGTTTTTT. It encodes CASSRGGLAGGSTGELFF. The chain recombines TRBV5-1 with TRBJ2-2, with 15 bases matching TRBD2. This CDR3 contains 18 residues. The junction had 8 bases not matched to a gene; V was cut back by 4 bases and J by 4 bases. Per germline, CDR1 SGHRS and CDR2 YFSETQ.

The CDR3 DNA follows: TGTGCCAGTAACTCAGGGCAGGGCACAGATACGCAGTATTTT. It yields the protein CASNSGQGTDTQYF. The rearrangement joins TRBV19 to TRBJ2-3, with a tentative D call TRBD1 (5 bases). CDR1 is LNHDA, CDR2 SQIVND, per germline (reference sequence). Between the trimmed V and J ends, which lost 7 bases and 1 base, there was a span of 12 bases. The CDR3 spans 14 residues.

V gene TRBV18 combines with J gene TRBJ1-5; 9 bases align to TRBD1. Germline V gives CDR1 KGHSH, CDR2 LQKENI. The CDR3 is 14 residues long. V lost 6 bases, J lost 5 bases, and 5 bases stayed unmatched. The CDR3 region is CASSRTGDDQPQHF. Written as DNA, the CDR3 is TGTGCCAGCTCCAGGACAGGGGATGATCAGCCCCAGCATTTT.

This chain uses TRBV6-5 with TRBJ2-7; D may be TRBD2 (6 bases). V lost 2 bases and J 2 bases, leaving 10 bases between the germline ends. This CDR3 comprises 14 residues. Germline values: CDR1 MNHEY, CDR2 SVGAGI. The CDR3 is CASSYERATYEQYF. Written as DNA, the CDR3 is TGTGCCAGCAGTTACGAGCGGGCTACCTACGAGCAGTACTTC.

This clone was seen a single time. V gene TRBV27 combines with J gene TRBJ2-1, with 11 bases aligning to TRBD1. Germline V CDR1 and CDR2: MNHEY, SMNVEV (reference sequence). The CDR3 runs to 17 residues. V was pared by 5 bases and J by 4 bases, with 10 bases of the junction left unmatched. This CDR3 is CASSKGQGVSNYNEQFF. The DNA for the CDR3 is TGTGCCAGCAGTAAGGGACAGGGGGTCTCAAATTACAATGAGCAGTTCTTC.

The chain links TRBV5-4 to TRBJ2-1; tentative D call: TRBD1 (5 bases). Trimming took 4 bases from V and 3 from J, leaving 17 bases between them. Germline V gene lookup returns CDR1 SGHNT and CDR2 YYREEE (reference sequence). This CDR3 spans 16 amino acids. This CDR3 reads CASSSEPTVNYNEQFF. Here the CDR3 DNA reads TGTGCCAGCAGCAGTGAACCGACAGTCAACTACAATGAGCAGTTCTTC.

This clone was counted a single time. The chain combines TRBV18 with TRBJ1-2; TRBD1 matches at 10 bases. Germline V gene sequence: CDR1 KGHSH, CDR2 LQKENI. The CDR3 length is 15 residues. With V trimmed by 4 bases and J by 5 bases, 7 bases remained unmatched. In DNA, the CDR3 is TGTGCCAGCTCACGCGGACAGGGGGGCTGGTATGGCTACACCTTC. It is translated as CASSRGQGGWYGYTF.

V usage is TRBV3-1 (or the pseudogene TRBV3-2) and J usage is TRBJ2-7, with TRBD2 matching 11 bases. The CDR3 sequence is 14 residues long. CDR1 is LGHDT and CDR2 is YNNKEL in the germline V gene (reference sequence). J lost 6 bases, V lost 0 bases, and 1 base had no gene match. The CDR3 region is CASSQDSGRGEQYF. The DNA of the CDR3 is TGTGCCAGCAGCCAAGATAGCGGGAGGGGCGAGCAGTACTTC.

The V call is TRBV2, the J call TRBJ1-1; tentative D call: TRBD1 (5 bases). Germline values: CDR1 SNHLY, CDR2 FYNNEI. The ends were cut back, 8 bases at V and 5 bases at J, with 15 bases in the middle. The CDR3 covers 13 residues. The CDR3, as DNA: TGTGCCAGCTCCCCCGGGGGAGGGACTGAAGCTTTCTTT. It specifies CASSPGGGTEAFF.

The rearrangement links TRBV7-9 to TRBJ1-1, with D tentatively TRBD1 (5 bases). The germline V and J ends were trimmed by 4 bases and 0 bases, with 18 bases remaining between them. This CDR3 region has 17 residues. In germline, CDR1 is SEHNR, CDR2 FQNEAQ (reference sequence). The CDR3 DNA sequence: TGTGCCAGCAGCTCCCTTAGTTCAATGACAGTGAACACTGAAGCTTTCTTT. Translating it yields CASSSLSSMTVNTEAFF.